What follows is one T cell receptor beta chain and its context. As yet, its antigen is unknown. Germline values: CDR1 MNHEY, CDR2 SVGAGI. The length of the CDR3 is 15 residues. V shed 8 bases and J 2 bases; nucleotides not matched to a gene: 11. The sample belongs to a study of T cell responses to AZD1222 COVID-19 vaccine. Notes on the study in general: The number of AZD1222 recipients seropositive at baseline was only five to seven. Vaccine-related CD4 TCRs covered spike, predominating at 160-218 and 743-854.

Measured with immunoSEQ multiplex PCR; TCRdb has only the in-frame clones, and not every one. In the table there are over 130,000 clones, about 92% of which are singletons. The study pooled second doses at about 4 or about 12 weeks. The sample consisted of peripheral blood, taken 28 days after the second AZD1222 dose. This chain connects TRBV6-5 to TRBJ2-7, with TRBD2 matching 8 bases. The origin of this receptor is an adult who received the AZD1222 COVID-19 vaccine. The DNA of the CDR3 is TGTGCCAGCGGACGGGAAACTAGCGGAACCTACGAGCAGTACTTC. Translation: CASGRETSGTYEQYF.